Listed below are T cell receptor beta chains from one sample, sequenced in a study of blood T cells in healthy people across ages. TCRdb recomputed calls from the 5' RACE reads with MiXCR, one row per CDR3 protein. The sample holds 1.5 million or so distinct CDR3 sequences; approximately 42% are singletons and the top ten take 7% to 9%. Sequences were obtained from blood. These receptors were collected from a woman in her late teens or twenties in good health. The CDR3 runs from the conserved cysteine through the conserved F or W. Each record gives: J gene, V gene, CDR3 length, CDR3 protein.

TRBJ1-1 | TRBV5-4 | 14 | CASSLDPLNTEAFF
TRBJ1-5 | TRBV6-6 | 16 | CASSYSGGVSNQPQHF
TRBJ2-5 | TRBV13 | 16 | CASSLVGTSGIKEQYF
TRBJ2-3 | TRBV9 | 15 | CASSPSGQGTDTQYF
TRBJ2-5 | TRBV20-1 | 12 | CSAIPPQEAQYF
TRBJ2-2 | TRBV18 | 16 | CASSPPYSPNTGELFF
TRBJ2-6 | TRBV29-1 | 14 | CSVPRESGANVLTF
TRBJ2-5 | TRBV21-1 | 15 | CASPDRGPGQETQYF
TRBJ1-5 | TRBV6-5 | 15 | CASSSYSGENQPQHF
TRBJ2-5 | TRBV18 | 14 | CASSPPTVEGTQYF
TRBJ1-4 | TRBV10-3 | 14 | CAISEAGALEKLFF
TRBJ2-7 | TRBV12-3/TRBV12-4 | 15 | CASNFSAGHAYEQYF
TRBJ2-5 | TRBV27 | 16 | CASSPWTSGLQETQYF
TRBJ2-7 | TRBV14 | 20 | CASSQITGTGFHRKGYEQYF
TRBJ2-7 | TRBV20-1 | 13 | CSAITGGPHEQYF
TRBJ2-2 | TRBV4-1 | 16 | CASSQVSDATTGELFF
TRBJ1-1 | TRBV10-3 | 15 | CAIRVRAVVNTEAFF
TRBJ2-7 | TRBV11-2 | 14 | CASSLDRRGYEQYF
- | TRBV3-1 | 17 | CASSREPGTSGYNEQYF